This entry lists 3 T cell receptor beta chains sequenced from one sample in a study of blood T cell repertoires in COVID-19. Assay used: immunoSEQ multiplex PCR; TCRdb lists only in-frame clones, some missing. Found here are around 170,000 clones, about 88% of them singletons; the top ten hold roughly 25%. Sequencing was performed on peripheral blood. These TCRs come from a man aged 55-75 years with acute or convalescent COVID-19.

The chain recombines TRBV5-6 with TRBJ1-1; no firm D call. CDR1 SGHDT and CDR2 YYEEEE come from the germline V gene. The ends were cut back, 4 bases at V and 1 base at J, with 11 bases in the middle. The CDR3 covers 14 residues. CDR3 DNA sequence: TGTGCCAGCAGCCTCCCCACAGCGAACACTGAAGCTTTCTTT. Protein product: CASSLPTANTEAFF. Combining the CDR3 with reference TRBV5-6 and TRBJ1-1 gives the whole variable domain DAGVTQSPTHLIKTRGQQVTLRCSPKSGHDTVSWYQQALGQGPQFIFQYYEEEERQRGNFPDRFSGHQFPNYSSELNVNALLLGDSALYLCASSLPTANTEAFFGQGTRLTVV.

This chain connects TRBV19 to TRBJ2-1; TRBD2 matches 13 bases. The junction had 17 bases not matched to a gene; V was cut back by 5 bases and J by 7 bases. Germline CDR1 and CDR2: LNHDA and SQIVND (reference sequence). This CDR3 region has 19 residues. DNA for the CDR3: TGTGCCAGTAGTGTACAAGCCCCGGGACTAGCGGGGAGTAGGAATGAGCAGTTCTTC. Translated: CASSVQAPGLAGSRNEQFF. The whole variable domain, remainder taken from reference TRBV19 and TRBJ2-1, is DGGITQSPKYLFRKEGQNVTLSCEQNLNHDAMYWYRQDPGQGLRLIYYSQIVNDFQKGDIAEGYSVSREKKESFPLTVTSAQKNPTAFYLCASSVQAPGLAGSRNEQFFGPGTRLTVL.

Worth noting for this clone: The identical CDR3 is also encoded by other nucleotide sequences in the sample. The J gene is TRBJ2-5, the V gene TRBV18, with D unresolved. Germline V gives CDR1 KGHSH, CDR2 LQKENI. Trimming stripped 1 base from V and 1 base from J, with 7 bases between. This CDR3 contains 14 residues. CDR3 DNA sequence: TGTGCCAGCTCACCACAGCGTGGCCAAGAGACCCAGTACTTC. Residues: CASSPQRGQETQYF.